The present T cell receptor (beta chain) was sequenced within a study of Ad26.COV2.S vaccination and SARS-CoV-2 variants. This CDR3 region has 12 residues. V lost 2 bases to trimming and J lost 11 bases, with 12 bases between them. Germline V gene data show CDR1 as MNHEY and CDR2 as SMNVEV (reference sequence). Regarding treatment: 19 received Ad26.COV2.S at low or high dose, single or two shots; several received placebo; per-sample allocation not given. After the first vaccine or placebo injection, samples were drawn on day 63. A Boston adult aged 18-55 years was the donor. The protocol was immunoSEQ multiplex PCR, while the TCRdb copy is restricted to in-frame clones and leaves out a portion. This table holds under 550,000 clones, roughly 90% found once.

Sequences were derived from peripheral blood, sampled in a trial of Ad26.COV2.S vaccine versus placebo. The sequence was obtained from a person aged 18-60 years who received the Ad26.COV2.S COVID-19 vaccine or a placebo. The V gene is TRBV27, the J gene TRBJ1-1, with D possibly matching TRBD1 (5 bases). Here the CDR3 DNA reads TGTGCCAGCAGTTTAAGGGCAGGGCCGGCTTTCTTT. Its protein is CASSLRAGPAFF.